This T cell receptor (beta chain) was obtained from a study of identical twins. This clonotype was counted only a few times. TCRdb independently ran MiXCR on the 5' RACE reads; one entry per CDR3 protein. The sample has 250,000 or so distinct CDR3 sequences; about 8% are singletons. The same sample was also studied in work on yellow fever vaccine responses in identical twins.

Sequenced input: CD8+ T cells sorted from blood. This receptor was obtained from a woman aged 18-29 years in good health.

In nucleotides, the CDR3 is TGTGCCAGCAGCCGGGAGGATTTTGAGACCCAGTACTTC. It codes for CASSREDFETQYF. The chain uses TRBV7-9 and TRBJ2-5; 7 positions agree with TRBD2. Germline trimming cut 5 bases from V and 5 bases from J; bases unmatched to any gene: 5. The CDR3 has 13 amino acids. CDR1 and CDR2 from the germline V gene are SEHNR and FQNEAQ (reference sequence).